This TCR beta chain came from a study of cytomegalovirus exposure and HLA in healthy donors. Study as a whole: The 120 or so validation repertoires used the same platform as the approximately 670 first-cohort repertoires (as reported by a later analysis).

TCRdb's copy holds only in-frame clones and misses some; the assay was immunoSEQ multiplex PCR. The profile covers approximately 300,000 clones, with around 90% appearing a single time and more than 0.9% taken by the ten largest. In the case of this clone: Antigen: not known.

CDR3 length equals 13 residues. V lost 10 bases, J lost 8 bases, and 11 bases stayed unmatched. Germline V lookup: CDR1 MNHEY, CDR2 SMNVEV (reference sequence). The study's findings and limits: The authors listed over 150 TCR beta chains as cytomegalovirus-associated. While the bulk of TCR sequences proved rare, some public TCRs turned up in many donors.

The source is a woman aged 25-40 years in good health and CMV-seropositive. J is TRBJ2-7 and V is TRBV27, with TRBD1 matching over 10 bases. The sample was PBMCs. As DNA, the CDR3 is TGTGCCACCCTAAATCGGGACAGGGGCAAGCAGTACTTC. The encoded protein is CATLNRDRGKQYF.